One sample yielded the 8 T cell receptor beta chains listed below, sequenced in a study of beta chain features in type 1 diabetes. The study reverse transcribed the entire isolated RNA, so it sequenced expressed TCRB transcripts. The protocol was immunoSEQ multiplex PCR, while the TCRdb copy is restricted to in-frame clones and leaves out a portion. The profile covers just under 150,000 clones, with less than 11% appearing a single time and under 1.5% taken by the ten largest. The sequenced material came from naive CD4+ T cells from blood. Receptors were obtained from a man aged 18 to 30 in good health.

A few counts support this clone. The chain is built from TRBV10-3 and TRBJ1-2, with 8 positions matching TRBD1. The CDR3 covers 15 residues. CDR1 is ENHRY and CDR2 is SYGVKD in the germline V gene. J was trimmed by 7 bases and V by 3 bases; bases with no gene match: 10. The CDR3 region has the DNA TGTGCCATCAGTGATACGGACAGGGCTCTTGGTGGCTACACCTTC. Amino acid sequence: CAISDTDRALGGYTF.

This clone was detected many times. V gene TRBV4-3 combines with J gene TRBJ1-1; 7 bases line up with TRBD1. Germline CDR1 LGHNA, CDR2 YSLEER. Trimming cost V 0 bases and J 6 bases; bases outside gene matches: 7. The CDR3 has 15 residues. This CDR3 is CASSQDRGQGAEAFF. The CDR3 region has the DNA TGCGCCAGCAGCCAAGATCGCGGGCAGGGGGCTGAAGCTTTCTTT.

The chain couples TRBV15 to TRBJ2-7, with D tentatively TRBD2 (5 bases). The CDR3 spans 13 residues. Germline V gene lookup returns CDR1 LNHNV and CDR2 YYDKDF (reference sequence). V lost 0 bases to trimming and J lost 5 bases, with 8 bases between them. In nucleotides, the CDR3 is TGTGCCACCAGCAGAGATCGAGGGCACGAGCAGTACTTC. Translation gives CATSRDRGHEQYF.

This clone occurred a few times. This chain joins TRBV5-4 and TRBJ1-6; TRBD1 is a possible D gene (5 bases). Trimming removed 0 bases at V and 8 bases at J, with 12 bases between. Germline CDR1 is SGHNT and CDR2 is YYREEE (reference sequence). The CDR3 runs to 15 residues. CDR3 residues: CASSLGQGDDSPLHF. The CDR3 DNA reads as TGTGCCAGCAGCTTGGGACAAGGGGATGATTCACCCCTCCACTTT.

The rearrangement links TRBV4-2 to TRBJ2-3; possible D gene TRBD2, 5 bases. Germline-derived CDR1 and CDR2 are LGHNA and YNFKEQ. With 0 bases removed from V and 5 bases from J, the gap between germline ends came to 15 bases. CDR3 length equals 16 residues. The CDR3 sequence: CASSQEPALGVDTQYF. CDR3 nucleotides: TGTGCCAGCAGCCAAGAGCCGGCCCTCGGGGTAGATACGCAGTATTTT.

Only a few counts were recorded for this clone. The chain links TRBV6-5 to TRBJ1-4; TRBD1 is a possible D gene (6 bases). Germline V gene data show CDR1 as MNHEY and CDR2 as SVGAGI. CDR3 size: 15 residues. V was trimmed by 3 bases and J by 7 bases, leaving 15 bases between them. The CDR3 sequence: CASSYRRGAGEKLFF. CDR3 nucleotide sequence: TGTGCCAGCAGTTATCGGCGGGGGGCCGGTGAAAAACTGTTTTTT.

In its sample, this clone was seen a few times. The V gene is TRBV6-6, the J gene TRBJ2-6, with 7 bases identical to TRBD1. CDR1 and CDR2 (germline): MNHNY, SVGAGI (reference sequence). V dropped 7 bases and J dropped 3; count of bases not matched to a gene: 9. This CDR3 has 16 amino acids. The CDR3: CASNPQGRGGANVLTF. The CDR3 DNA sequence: TGTGCCAGCAACCCACAGGGGCGCGGTGGGGCCAACGTCCTGACTTTC.

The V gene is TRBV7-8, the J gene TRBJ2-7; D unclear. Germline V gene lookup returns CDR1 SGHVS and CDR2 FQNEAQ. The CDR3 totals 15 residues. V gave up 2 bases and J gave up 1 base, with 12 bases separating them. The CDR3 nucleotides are TGTGCCAGCAGCTTATTTGCAGGAACATCCTACGAGCAGTACTTC. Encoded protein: CASSLFAGTSYEQYF. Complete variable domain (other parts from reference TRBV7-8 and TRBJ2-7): GAGVSQSPRYKVAKRGQDVALRCDPISGHVSLFWYQQALGQGPEFLTYFQNEAQLDKSGLPSDRFFAERPEGSVSTLKIQRTQQEDSAVYLCASSLFAGTSYEQYFGPGTRLTVT.